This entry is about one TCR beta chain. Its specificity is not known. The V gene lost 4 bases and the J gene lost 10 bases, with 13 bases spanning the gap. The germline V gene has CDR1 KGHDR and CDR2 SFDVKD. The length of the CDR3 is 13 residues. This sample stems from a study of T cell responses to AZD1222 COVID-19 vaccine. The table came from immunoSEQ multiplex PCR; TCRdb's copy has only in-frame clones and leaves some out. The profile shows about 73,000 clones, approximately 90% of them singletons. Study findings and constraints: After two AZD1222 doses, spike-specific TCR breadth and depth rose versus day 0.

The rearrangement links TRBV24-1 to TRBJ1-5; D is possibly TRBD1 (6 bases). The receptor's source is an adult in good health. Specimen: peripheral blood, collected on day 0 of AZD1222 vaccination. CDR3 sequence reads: CATSEETTGPQHF. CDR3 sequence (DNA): TGTGCCACCAGTGAAGAAACGACAGGACCCCAGCATTTT.